This T cell receptor (beta chain) came from a study of T cell responses to AZD1222 COVID-19 vaccine. Germline CDR1 reads LNHDA; CDR2 reads SQIVND (reference sequence). The CDR3 is 14 amino acids. V shed 5 bases, J shed 9 bases, and the junction held 8 bases outside the gene matches. The assay was immunoSEQ multiplex PCR, and TCRdb's table has in-frame clones only and misses some. The sample has about 120,000 clones; just under 90% are singletons. The TCR sequence derives from an adult in good health. Sequencing used peripheral blood, obtained on day 0 of AZD1222 vaccination. This chain links TRBV19 with TRBJ2-1; TRBD1 aligns across 9 bases. The CDR3 nucleotides read TGTGCCAGTAGTGAACAGGGGGCTTCTGGTGAGCAGTTCTTC. It translates to CASSEQGASGEQFF. The variable domain in full, with the rest retrieved from reference TRBV19 and TRBJ2-1, is DGGITQSPKYLFRKEGQNVTLSCEQNLNHDAMYWYRQDPGQGLRLIYYSQIVNDFQKGDIAEGYSVSREKKESFPLTVTSAQKNPTAFYLCASSEQGASGEQFFGPGTRLTVL.